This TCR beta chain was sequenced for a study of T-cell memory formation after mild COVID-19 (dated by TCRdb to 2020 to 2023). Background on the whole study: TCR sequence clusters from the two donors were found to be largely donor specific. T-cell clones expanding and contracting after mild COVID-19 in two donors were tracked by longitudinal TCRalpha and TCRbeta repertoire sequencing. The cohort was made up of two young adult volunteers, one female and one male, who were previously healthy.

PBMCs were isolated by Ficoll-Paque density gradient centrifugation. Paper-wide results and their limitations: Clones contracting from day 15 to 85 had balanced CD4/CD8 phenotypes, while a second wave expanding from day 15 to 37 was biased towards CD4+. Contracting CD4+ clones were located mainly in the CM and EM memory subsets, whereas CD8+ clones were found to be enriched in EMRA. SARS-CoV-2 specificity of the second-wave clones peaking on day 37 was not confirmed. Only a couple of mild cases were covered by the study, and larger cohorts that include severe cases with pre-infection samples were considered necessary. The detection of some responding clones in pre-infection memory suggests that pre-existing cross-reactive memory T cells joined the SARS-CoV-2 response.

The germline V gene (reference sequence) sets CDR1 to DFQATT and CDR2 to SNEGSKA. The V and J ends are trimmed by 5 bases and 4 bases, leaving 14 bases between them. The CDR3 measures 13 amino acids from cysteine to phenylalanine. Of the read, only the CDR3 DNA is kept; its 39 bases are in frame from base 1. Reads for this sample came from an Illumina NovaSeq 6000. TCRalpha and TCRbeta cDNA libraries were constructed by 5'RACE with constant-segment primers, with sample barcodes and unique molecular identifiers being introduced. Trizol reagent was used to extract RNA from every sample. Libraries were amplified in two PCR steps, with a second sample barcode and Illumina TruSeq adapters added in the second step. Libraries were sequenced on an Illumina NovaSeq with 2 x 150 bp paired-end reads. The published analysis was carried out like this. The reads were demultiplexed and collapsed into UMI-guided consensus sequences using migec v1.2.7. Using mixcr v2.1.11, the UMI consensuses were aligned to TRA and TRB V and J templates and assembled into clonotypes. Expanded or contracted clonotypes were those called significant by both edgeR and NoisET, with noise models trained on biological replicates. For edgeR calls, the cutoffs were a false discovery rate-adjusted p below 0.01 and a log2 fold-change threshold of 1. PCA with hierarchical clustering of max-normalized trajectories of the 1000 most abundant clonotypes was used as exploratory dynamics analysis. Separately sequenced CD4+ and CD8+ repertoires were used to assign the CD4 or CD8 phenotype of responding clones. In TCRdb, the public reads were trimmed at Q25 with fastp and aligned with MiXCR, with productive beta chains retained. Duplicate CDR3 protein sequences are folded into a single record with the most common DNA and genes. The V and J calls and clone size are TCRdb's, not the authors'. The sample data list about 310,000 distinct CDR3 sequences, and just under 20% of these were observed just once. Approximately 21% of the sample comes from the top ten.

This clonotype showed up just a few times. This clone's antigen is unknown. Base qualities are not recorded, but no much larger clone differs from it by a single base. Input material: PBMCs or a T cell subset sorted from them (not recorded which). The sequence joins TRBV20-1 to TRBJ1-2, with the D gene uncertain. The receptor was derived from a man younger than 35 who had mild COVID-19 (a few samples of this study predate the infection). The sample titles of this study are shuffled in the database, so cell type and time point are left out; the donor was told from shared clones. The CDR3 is CSAPAVEGYGYTF. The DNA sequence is TGCAGTGCTCCAGCGGTCGAGGGCTATGGCTACACCTTC.